The rows below give T cell receptor beta chains drawn from one sample of a study of regulatory and conventional T cells in RAG deficiency. Only in-frame clones appear in the TCRdb table, and some are missing; sequencing was by immunoSEQ multiplex PCR. The sample includes around 12,000 clones, approximately 93% of them seen just once. The same sample was also studied in work on regulatory T cells.

What was sequenced was CD4+ effector T cells sorted from blood. Receptor source: a human donor in good health. CDR3s include the opening cysteine and the closing phenylalanine or tryptophan. A D gene is named only where the DNA matches it firmly. Only part of the rows carry a size: once, few, many, or a class if the clone is expanded.

-	-	TRBV14	TRBJ2-7	CASSQRGYHEQYF	TGTGCCAGCAGCCAAAGAGGTTACCACGAGCAGTACTTC
-	TRBD1	TRBV18	TRBJ1-5	CASSKGTGSNQPQHF	TGTGCCAGCTCAAAAGGGACAGGCAGCAATCAGCCCCAGCATTTT
-	-	TRBV4-1	TRBJ1-5	CASSQYRIGKNSNQPQHF	TGCGCCAGCAGCCAATATCGGATAGGCAAAAATAGCAATCAGCCCCAGCATTTT
-	TRBD1	TRBV2	TRBJ1-5	CASSRGQGLQRAQHF	TGTGCCAGCAGTCGCGGACAGGGGTTGCAACGGGCCCAGCATTTT
-	-	TRBV19	TRBJ2-1	CATATGREQFF	TGTGCCACCGCGACGGGACGGGAGCAGTTCTTC
-	TRBD1	TRBV5-1	TRBJ2-5	CASSPGTGRDSLIQGETQYF	TGCGCCAGCAGCCCGGGTACCGGACGGGACAGTCTCATACAGGGAGAGACCCAGTACTTC
-	-	TRBV18	TRBJ2-7	CASSPSYSYEQYF	TGTGCCAGCTCCCCTTCGTACTCCTACGAGCAGTACTTC
-	TRBD1	TRBV5-6	TRBJ2-5	CASSVTGTGIQETQYF	TGTGCCAGCAGCGTCACCGGGACAGGGATCCAAGAGACCCAGTACTTC
-	-	TRBV5-4	TRBJ2-3	CASSPTLKASVGTQYF	TGTGCCAGCAGCCCAACCCTGAAAGCGTCAGTAGGTACGCAGTATTTT
-	-	TRBV9	TRBJ2-3	CASSVGPWGTDTQYF	TGTGCCAGCAGCGTAGGTCCGTGGGGCACAGATACGCAGTATTTT
-	TRBD2	TRBV5-1	TRBJ2-1	CASSWAGTRRGDEQFF	TGCGCCAGCAGCTGGGCCGGGACTAGGAGGGGGGATGAGCAGTTCTTC
-	-	TRBV30	TRBJ2-1	CAWTSRNNEQFF	TGTGCCTGGACGTCCCGTAACAATGAGCAGTTCTTC
once	-	TRBV6-1	TRBJ1-1	CASGQLLNTEAFF	TGTGCCAGCGGACAGCTCTTGAACACTGAAGCTTTCTTT
once	-	TRBV2	TRBJ1-4	CASKNRATNEKLFF	TGTGCCAGCAAAAACAGAGCAACTAATGAAAAACTGTTTTTT
once	-	TRBV9	TRBJ1-3	CASSVTDSGNTIYF	TGTGCCAGCAGCGTGACCGACTCTGGAAACACCATATATTTT
-	-	TRBV30	TRBJ1-3	CAWSGLLTRPNAIYF	TGTGCCTGGAGTGGGTTATTGACGCGGCCGAACGCCATATATTTT
-	TRBD1	TRBV28	TRBJ1-4	CASSPGTVDEKLFF	TGTGCCAGCAGCCCAGGGACAGTCGATGAAAAACTGTTTTTT
-	TRBD1	TRBV19	TRBJ1-6	CASSYRGNSPLHF	TGTGCCAGTAGTTACAGGGGAAATTCACCCCTCCACTTT
-	-	TRBV30	TRBJ1-1	CAWSHRMGDTEAFF	TGTGCCTGGAGCCATCGTATGGGGGACACTGAAGCTTTCTTT
once	TRBD1	TRBV7-9	TRBJ1-1	CASSSGQPNTEAFF	TGTGCCAGCAGCTCGGGACAGCCCAACACTGAAGCTTTCTTT